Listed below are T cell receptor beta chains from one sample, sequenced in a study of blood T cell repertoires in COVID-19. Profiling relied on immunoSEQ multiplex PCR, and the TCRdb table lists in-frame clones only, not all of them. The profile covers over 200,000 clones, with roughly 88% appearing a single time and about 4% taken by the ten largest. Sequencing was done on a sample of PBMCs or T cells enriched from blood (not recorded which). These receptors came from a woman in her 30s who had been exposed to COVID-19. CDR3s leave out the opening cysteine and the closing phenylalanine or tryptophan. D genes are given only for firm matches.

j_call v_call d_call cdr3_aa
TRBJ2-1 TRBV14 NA ASSQQNEQEQF
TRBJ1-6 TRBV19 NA ASSSGSQNSPLH
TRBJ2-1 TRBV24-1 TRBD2 ATKASGRNNEQF
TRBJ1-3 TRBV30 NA AWSVRRSSGNTIY
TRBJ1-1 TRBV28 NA ASSSWAIRKLNTEAF
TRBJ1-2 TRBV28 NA ASSVTGKYGYT
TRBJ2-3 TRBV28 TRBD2 ASSLGLAASTDTQY
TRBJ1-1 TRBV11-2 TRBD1 ASSFKTGTVHTEAF
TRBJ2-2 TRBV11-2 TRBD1 ASSRTGGAWNTGELF
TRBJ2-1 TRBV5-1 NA ASSPLSSYNEQF
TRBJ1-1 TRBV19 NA ASTGQPTEAF
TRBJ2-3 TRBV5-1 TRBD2 ASSLRLAGVANTQY
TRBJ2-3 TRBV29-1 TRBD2 SVAGGFSTDTQY
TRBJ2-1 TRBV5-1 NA ASSLFESSYNEQF
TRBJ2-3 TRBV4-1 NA ASSHPPRADTQY
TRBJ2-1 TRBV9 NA ASSVSSPRYSYNEQF
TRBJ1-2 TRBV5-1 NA ASTAGAGYT
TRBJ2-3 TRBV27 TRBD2 ASKPTAGGISTDTQY
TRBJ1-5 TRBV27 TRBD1 ASSLLGTARAQPQH
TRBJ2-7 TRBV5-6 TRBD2 ASSLYSGGTYEQY
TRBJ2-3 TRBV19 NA ASSPPGGGPDTQY
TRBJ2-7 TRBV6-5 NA ASSPDRYYEQY
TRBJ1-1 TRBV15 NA ATSAGSRRTEAF
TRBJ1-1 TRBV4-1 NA ASSQVRSEVAVAF
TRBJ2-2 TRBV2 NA ASSNTGELF
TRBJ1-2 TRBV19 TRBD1 ASSIQGRGHGYT
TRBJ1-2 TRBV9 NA ASSVAPVNYGYT
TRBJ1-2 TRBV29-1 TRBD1 SVLTGGFGGYT
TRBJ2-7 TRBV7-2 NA ASSLGGYSYEQY
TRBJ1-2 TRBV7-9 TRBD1 ASSLSRDRRYGYT
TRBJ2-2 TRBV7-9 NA ASSPSRGGDTGELF
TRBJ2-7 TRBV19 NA ASSITRVPAYEQY
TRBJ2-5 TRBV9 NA ASSPPRETQY
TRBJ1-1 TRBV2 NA ASSDTQGEAF
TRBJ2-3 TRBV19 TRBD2 ASSYSGTTDTQY